This T cell receptor beta chain appears in the sequencing data of a study of OX40 agonist ivuxolimab in advanced cancers. Profiling relied on immunoSEQ multiplex PCR, and the TCRdb table lists in-frame clones only, not all of them. This sample carries tens of thousands of clones, about 94% of them seen once, and the ten largest clones take roughly 1.1%. Trimming removed 6 bases at V and 0 bases at J, with 14 bases between. CDR1 is ENHRY, CDR2 SYGVKD, per germline. The CDR3 has 15 amino acids. J is TRBJ1-1 and V is TRBV10-3, with D unclear. Sequences were derived from CD4+ or CD8+ T cells sorted from blood, sampled in a trial of the OX40 agonist ivuxolimab. The origin of this receptor is an adult with an advanced solid tumor such as melanoma, head and neck, liver or kidney cancer. The CDR3 is CAIRLRDSLNTEAFF. The CDR3 DNA sequence: TGTGCCATCAGGTTGAGGGATTCCCTGAACACTGAAGCTTTCTTT.